The T cell receptor beta chain described here comes from a study of blood T cell repertoires in COVID-19. Study overall: Sample material is recorded as cDNA or gDNA derived from T cells, B-cell-depleted T cells, or PBMCs.

Methods used by the authors: Estimation of nucleated cell counts relied on the amplification of reference gene primers. Generated by immunoSEQ multiplex PCR, the TCRdb table keeps only in-frame clones and is missing some. V and J calls and clone size come straight from that table; D and trimming were deduced from the DNA. The sample carries fewer than 250,000 clones, 65% to 85% recorded once. Germline loops: CDR1 LGHDT, CDR2 YNNKEL (reference sequence). Trimming left V 0 bases short and J 0 bases short, with 16 bases between. This CDR3 has 18 residues. Categorization into cohorts depended on clinical history that participants reported.

This chain connects TRBV3-1 (or the pseudogene TRBV3-2) to TRBJ2-3, with a weak D call TRBD1 (6 bases). The specimen was PBMCs or T cells enriched from blood (not recorded which). The receptor comes from a woman aged 25 to 39 who had recovered from COVID-19. The CDR3 protein is CASSQERQGPLSTDTQYF. In DNA form, the CDR3 reads TGTGCCAGCAGCCAAGAGAGGCAGGGGCCCTTGAGCACAGATACGCAGTATTTT.